This TCR beta chain originates from a study of shared clonotypes between healthy human individuals. Some clones are missing from TCRdb's copy, which holds only in-frame ones; the method was immunoSEQ multiplex PCR. Here the sample spans 850,000 to 1,200,000 clones, around 74% being singletons. Concerning this clone: The sample holds other DNA sequences that translate to the same CDR3.

The CDR3 length is 13 residues. Trimming removed 0 bases from V and 4 bases from J, with 5 bases in between. From germline, CDR1 is SGHDT and CDR2 YYEEEE. Sample: memory CD4+ T cells sorted from blood. Subset here: CD45RA-negative fraction. The V gene is TRBV5-6, the J gene TRBJ1-5, with D hard to call. This receptor was identified in a man aged 18 to 29 in good health. In nucleotides, the CDR3 is TGTGCCAGCAGCTTGGGGCCAAATCAGCCCCAGCATTTT. Translated, it gives CASSLGPNQPQHF.